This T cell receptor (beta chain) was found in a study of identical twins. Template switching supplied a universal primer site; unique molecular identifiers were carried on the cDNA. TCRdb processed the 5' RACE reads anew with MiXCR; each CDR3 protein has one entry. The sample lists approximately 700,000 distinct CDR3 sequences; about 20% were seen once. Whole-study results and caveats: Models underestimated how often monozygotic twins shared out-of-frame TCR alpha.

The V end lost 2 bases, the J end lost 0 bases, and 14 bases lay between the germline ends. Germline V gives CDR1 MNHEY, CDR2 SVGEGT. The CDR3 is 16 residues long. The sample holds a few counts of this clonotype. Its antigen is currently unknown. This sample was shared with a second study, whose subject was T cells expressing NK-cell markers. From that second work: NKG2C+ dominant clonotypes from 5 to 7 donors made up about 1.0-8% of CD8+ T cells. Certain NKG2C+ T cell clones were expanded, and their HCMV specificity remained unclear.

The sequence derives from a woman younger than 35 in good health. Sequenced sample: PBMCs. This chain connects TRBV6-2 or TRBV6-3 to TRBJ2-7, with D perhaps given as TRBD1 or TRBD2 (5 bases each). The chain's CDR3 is CASSYKARESSYEQYF. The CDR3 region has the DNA TGTGCCAGCAGTTACAAGGCCAGGGAGAGCTCCTACGAGCAGTACTTC.